This TCR beta chain was identified in a study of blood T cells in healthy people across ages. Findings and limits, study-wide: Roughly linearly, TCR beta diversity per million T cells fell as age increased.

Worth noting for this clonotype: Its antigen is still unknown.

Next came a second PCR, run for roughly 6 to 11 cycles, which used a sample-barcoded 5' primer along with a J-beta primer mix. TCRdb re-called the 5' RACE reads through MiXCR, storing one row per CDR3 protein. Among about 800,000 distinct CDR3 sequences, 46% were seen once, and the ten largest hold roughly 20%. CDR1 DFQATT and CDR2 SNEGSKA come from the germline V gene (reference sequence). The V segment lost 4 bases and the J segment 5 bases; nucleotides outside the gene matches: 2. There are 13 residues in the CDR3. The V and J genes are TRBV20-1 and TRBJ1-5; 10 bases agree with TRBD1. Input material: blood. The sequence was obtained from a man older than 75 in good health. CDR3: CSAIGTGDQPQHF. The CDR3 coding sequence is TGCAGTGCTATCGGGACAGGGGATCAGCCCCAGCATTTT.